The 9 T cell receptor beta chains presented below share a single source sample, sequenced in a study of cytomegalovirus exposure and HLA in healthy donors (dated by TCRdb to between 2016 and 2019). The protocol used for the library was the immunoSEQ multiplex PCR assay. A mixture of 60 forward primers for TCR Vbeta segments and 13 reverse primers for TCR Jbeta segments was used in the multiplex PCR. The table was pulled from immuneACCESS by TCRdb, which kept in-frame rearrangements only. Such tables lose some clones; where checked, under half of the loss comes from unresolved V genes, and the rest has no known cause. The sample includes about 89,000 clones, with roughly a tenth observed a single time. The ten largest clones take up 4.5% to 6.5% of the sample. Material: PBMCs. These receptors came from a man over 45 in good health and CMV-seropositive.

Many counts were recorded for this clone. The chain combines TRBV5-4 with TRBJ1-4; D call uncertain. The CDR3 runs to 15 residues. CDR1 SGHNT and CDR2 YYREEE come from the germline V gene (reference sequence). V was cut by 1 base and J by 8 bases, with 15 bases left in between. CDR3 nucleotides: TGTGCCAGCAGCTTGTGGGGAGGAACCCGCGAAAAACTGTTTTTT. This gives the protein CASSLWGGTREKLFF.

This clone was seen more than once but under ten times. The chain uses TRBV27 and TRBJ2-7; TRBD2 matches 8 bases. The junction had 3 bases not matched to a gene; V was cut back by 4 bases and J by 4 bases. The CDR3 extends over 13 amino acids. Germline V gene sequence: CDR1 MNHEY, CDR2 SMNVEV (reference sequence). CDR3 in amino acids: CASSYGLAYEQYF. The CDR3 DNA is TGTGCCAGCAGTTATGGACTAGCATACGAGCAGTACTTC.

The chain uses TRBV28 and TRBJ2-5, with a weak D call TRBD2 (5 bases). The CDR3 contains 15 residues. Trimming stripped 5 bases from V and 5 bases from J, with 18 bases between. Germline assignment: CDR1 MDHEN and CDR2 SYDVKM. The CDR3 sequence: CASSPSGVVGETQYF. The CDR3 DNA reads as TGTGCCAGCAGTCCGAGCGGCGTCGTGGGGGAGACCCAGTACTTC. The variable domain in full, completed from reference TRBV28 and TRBJ2-5, reads DVKVTQSSRYLVKRTGEKVFLECVQDMDHENMFWYRQDPGLGLRLIYFSYDVKMKEKGDIPEGYSVSREKKERFSLILESASTNQTSMYLCASSPSGVVGETQYFGPGTRLLVL.

The chain couples TRBV7-3 to TRBJ1-1; 8 bases match TRBD1. V shed 6 bases and J 1 base; nucleotides not matched to a gene: 4. This CDR3 is built from 14 residues. The germline CDR1 and CDR2 sequences are SGHTA and FQGTGA. DNA of the CDR3: TGTGCCAGCAGTCAGGGGGCTTCGAACACTGAAGCTTTCTTT. Amino acid sequence: CASSQGASNTEAFF. The whole variable domain, filled in from reference TRBV7-3 and TRBJ1-1, reads GAGVSQTPSNKVTEKGKYVELRCDPISGHTALYWYRQSLGQGPEFLIYFQGTGAADDSGLPNDRFFAVRPEGSVSTLKIQRTERGDSAVYLCASSQGASNTEAFFGQGTRLTVV.

This clone has only a few counts. This CDR3 is CASSLGADYEQYF. In DNA, the CDR3 is TGCGCCAGCAGCTTGGGAGCTGATTACGAGCAGTACTTC. V is TRBV5-1 and J is TRBJ2-7; no reliable D call. There are 13 residues in the CDR3. Germline assignment: CDR1 SGHRS and CDR2 YFSETQ. The V and J ends lost 0 bases and 4 bases respectively, with 8 bases between them.

This clone was counted between two and nine times. The chain has TRBV4-2 and TRBJ2-1, with TRBD2 matching 8 bases. From germline, CDR1 is LGHNA and CDR2 YNFKEQ. After removal of 2 bases from V and 4 bases from J, the junction contained 13 bases not matched to a gene. CDR3 length: 18 amino acids. For the CDR3, the DNA is TGTGCCAGCAGCCAAAGGGGTTTATTAGCGGGATCTTACAATGAGCAGTTCTTC. Residues: CASSQRGLLAGSYNEQFF.

A few counts support this clone. The rearrangement joins TRBV6-6 to TRBJ1-3, with 7 nucleotides matching TRBD1. This CDR3 spans 16 amino acids. V was pared by 2 bases and J by 6 bases, with 10 bases of the junction left unmatched. CDR1 is MNHNY, CDR2 SVGAGI, per germline (reference sequence). CDR3 coding DNA: TGTGCCAGCAGTTACCCGAGACAGGGTTTAGAAAACACCATATATTTT. Its protein is CASSYPRQGLENTIYF.

The chain couples TRBV13 to TRBJ1-2; no clear D. The CDR3 sequence is 14 residues long. V was shortened by 0 bases and J by 4 bases, with 9 bases between the two germline ends. Per the germline V gene, CDR1 is PRHDT and CDR2 is FYEKMQ (reference sequence). CDR3 region: CASSLGRAVYGYTF. The CDR3 DNA reads TGTGCCAGCAGCTTAGGGCGGGCGGTCTATGGCTACACCTTC.

This clone was seen more than once but under ten times. This chain uses TRBV10-3 with TRBJ2-2; perhaps TRBD2 as D (5 bases). Trimming removed 3 bases from V and 7 bases from J, with 6 bases in between. The CDR3 loop spans 12 amino acids. CDR1 and CDR2 from the germline V gene are ENHRY and SYGVKD. For the CDR3, the DNA is TGTGCCATCAGTGAAGCGGTCGGGGAGCTGTTTTTT. As protein: CAISEAVGELFF.